This paragraph reports one T cell receptor beta chain. The antigen remains undetermined. The sample is drawn from a study of T cell responses to AZD1222 COVID-19 vaccine. Regarding the study as a whole: Spike-specific TCR breadth and depth were elevated following two AZD1222 doses. No day 14 peak samples; only post-peak repertoires were characterized. Targeting of unmutated variant regions was reportedly seen in nearly half of spike-specific TCRs.

This table comes from immunoSEQ multiplex PCR, and its TCRdb copy is limited to in-frame clones, with some not included. Found here are around 130,000 clones, 80% to 90% of them singletons; the top ten hold roughly 3.8%. This CDR3 spans 16 amino acids. Germline V lookup: CDR1 LGHNA, CDR2 YNFKEQ. Trimming pared 4 bases from V and 0 bases from J, leaving 13 bases between. V gene TRBV4-2 combines with J gene TRBJ2-1; D remains ambiguous. The starting material was peripheral blood, obtained on day 0 of AZD1222 vaccination. This sequence was found in an adult in good health. The CDR3 coding sequence is TGTGCCAGCAGCCCATTGAGTGGCTCCTCCTACAATGAGCAGTTCTTC. It yields the protein CASSPLSGSSYNEQFF.